The clone carrying this T cell receptor beta chain was detected only a few times. These data originate in a study of beta chain features in type 1 diabetes. Study context: Age, gender, cell numbers and subset yield matched between patients and controls.

Trimming shortened V by 0 bases and J by 3 bases, and 6 bases separated the two germline ends. The CDR3 has 13 amino acids. Germline V CDR1 and CDR2: SGDLS, YYNGEE. The whole isolated RNA underwent reverse transcription, so sequencing captured expressed TCRB transcripts. The assay was immunoSEQ multiplex PCR, and TCRdb's table has in-frame clones only and misses some. The data hold roughly 180,000 clones, with about 13% observed a single time. This rearrangement joins TRBV9 to TRBJ2-5; possible D gene TRBD2, 5 bases. The receptor's source is a woman under 30 in good health. Sequenced input: central memory CD4+ T cells from blood. CDR3 in DNA: TGTGCCAGCAGCGTAGACGGGGAAGAGACCCAGTACTTC. This gives the protein CASSVDGEETQYF.